Listed here are 25 T cell receptor beta chains from one sample, sequenced in a study of breast tumors, draining lymph nodes, adjacent tissues. The lymph nodes were axillary draining lymph nodes from breast cancer patients. TCRdb used MiXCR to reprocess the multiplex PCR reads, holding one entry per CDR3 protein. There are about 180,000 distinct CDR3 sequences in the sample; approximately 30% occur only once, and over 3.5% lies in the top ten. The sequenced sample consisted of axillary lymph node tissue. The source of these receptors is a female donor with breast cancer. Some clones in this sample may be carry-over from other donors' samples.

The chain carries TRBV6-1 and TRBJ2-2, with TRBD1 as a possible D gene (6 bases). This CDR3 is built from 14 residues. Between the trimmed V and J ends, which lost 6 bases and 0 bases, there was a span of 8 bases. Germline V gene sequence: CDR1 MNHNS, CDR2 SASEGT. CDR3 coding DNA: TGTGCCAGCAGACAGGGTTCGAACACCGGGGAGCTGTTTTTT. This gives the protein CASRQGSNTGELFF.

This clonotype has ten or more counts. The chain uses TRBV6-7 and TRBJ2-3, with D perhaps TRBD1 or TRBD2 (5 bases each). TRBV6-7 is assigned to the ORF class and has an uncertain function. The V end lost 10 bases, the J end lost 4 bases, and 21 bases lay between the germline ends. This CDR3 is built from 15 residues. DNA for the CDR3: TGTGCCACCCTATGTAGGGACCAACACGCAGATACGCAGTATTTT. Its protein is CATLCRDQHADTQYF.

This clonotype was seen at least ten times. This chain links TRBV25-1 with TRBJ2-1; D is unclear. The CDR3 is 11 residues long. Looked up from germline, CDR1 is MGHDK and CDR2 is SYGVNS. The V end was cut by 4 bases, the J end by 8 bases, with 6 bases between. The CDR3 nucleotides read TGTGCCAGCAGTGTTCATGATGAGCAGTTCTTC. It encodes CASSVHDEQFF. Filled out from reference TRBV25-1 and TRBJ2-1, the complete variable domain reads EADIYQTPRYLVIGTGKKITLECSQTMGHDKMYWYQQDPGMELHLIHYSYGVNSTEKGDLSSESTVSRIRTEHFPLTLESARPSHTSQYLCASSVHDEQFFGPGTRLTVL.

Details on this clonotype: Being one base from a much bigger clone, this may be a read error. Since no conserved phenylalanine or tryptophan closes the CDR3, a read error is the likely cause. The V gene is TRBV7-2, the J gene TRBJ2-7; D may match TRBD1 or TRBD2 (5 bases each). The germline V gene encodes CDR1 SGHTA and CDR2 FQGNSA. The V and J ends lost 3 bases and 1 base respectively, with 10 bases between them. The length of the CDR3 is 14 residues. CDR3 loop: CASSLGPTSYEQYL. For the CDR3, the DNA is TGTGCCAGCAGCTTGGGACCAACGTCCTACGAGCAGTACCTC.

This rearrangement joins TRBV27 to TRBJ2-7; perhaps TRBD1 as D (6 bases). The CDR3 contains 17 residues. V lost 3 bases and J lost 3, with 21 bases in between. CDR1 and CDR2 from the germline V gene are MNHEY and SMNVEV (reference sequence). CDR3 residues: CASSLAGGSIRVYEQYF. In nucleotides, the CDR3 is TGTGCCAGCAGTTTGGCTGGGGGCAGTATACGGGTCTACGAGCAGTACTTC.

To note about this clonotype: A much larger clone lies a single base off, so this may be a read error. V usage is TRBV6-5 and J usage is TRBJ2-7, with 9 bases aligning to TRBD1. CDR1 MNHEY and CDR2 SVGAGI come from the germline V gene. The CDR3 is 16 amino acids. Unmatched junction bases numbered 22, after V lost 7 bases and J lost 12 bases. CDR3 loop: CASTKLQGQGNSKRYF. The CDR3 DNA sequence: TGTGCCAGCACGAAGCTACAGGGACAGGGAAATTCTAAGCGGTACTTC.

With regard to this clonotype: A single base separates this from a much larger clone, so it may be a read error. J is TRBJ2-1 and V is TRBV5-1; D may be TRBD1 (6 bases). This CDR3 has 16 amino acids. The V gene's germline CDR1 is SGHRS and CDR2 YFSETQ. DNA of the CDR3: TGCGCCAGCAGCGACCACAGGGAGTTCTCCCACAATGAGCAGTTCTTC. Amino acids: CASSDHREFSHNEQFF.

This clonotype came up many times. The chain recombines TRBV3-1 with TRBJ2-1; D remains ambiguous. This CDR3 has 11 amino acids. Trimming pared 4 bases from V and 5 bases from J, leaving 3 bases between. Germline V gene sequence: CDR1 LGHDT, CDR2 YNNKEL (reference sequence). The CDR3 DNA is TGTGCCAGCAGCCGGAACAATGAGCAGTTCTTC. Its translation: CASSRNNEQFF.

Comment on this clonotype: A much larger clone is a single base away; this may be a read error. V usage is TRBV6-5 and J usage is TRBJ1-5; D is unclear. With 7 bases removed from V and 7 bases from J, the gap between germline ends came to 17 bases. Germline loops: CDR1 MNHEY, CDR2 SVGAGI. The CDR3 totals 14 residues. The CDR3: CASNQIESAQPQHF. The CDR3 DNA reads TGTGCCAGCAACCAGATAGAGAGTGCCCAGCCCCAGCATTTT.

This clonotype was counted ten times or more. This chain connects TRBV7-3 to TRBJ2-1, with D unresolved. CDR3 size: 13 residues. Germline CDR1 reads SGHTA; CDR2 reads FQGTGA. Trimming took off 1 base at V and 8 bases at J, with 9 bases between the two ends. CDR3 protein: CASSLNSRYEQFF. The CDR3 DNA reads as TGTGCCAGCAGCTTAAATAGCCGCTATGAGCAGTTCTTC.

This clonotype was found many times. The J gene is TRBJ2-6, the V gene TRBV2; the D is unclear. V was trimmed by 1 base and J by 0 bases, leaving 4 bases between them. Germline CDR1 and CDR2: SNHLY and FYNNEI. The CDR3 has 15 amino acids. The CDR3 is CASSEEASGANVLTF. CDR3 DNA sequence: TGTGCCAGCAGTGAAGAGGCCTCTGGGGCCAACGTCCTGACTTTC.

This clonotype was counted at least ten times. This chain uses TRBV18 with TRBJ2-5, with TRBD2 matching 10 bases. The germline gives CDR1 KGHSH, CDR2 LQKENI. J gave up 2 bases and V 7 bases, and 7 bases lay outside the gene matches. The CDR3 consists of 15 residues. The CDR3 here is CASCRTSGAQETQYF. The CDR3 coding sequence is TGTGCCAGCTGTAGGACTAGCGGAGCTCAAGAGACCCAGTACTTC.

V and J are TRBV20-1 and TRBJ2-3; the D gene is possibly TRBD2 (7 bases). CDR1 is DFQATT and CDR2 is SNEGSKA in the germline V gene (reference sequence). This CDR3 comprises 14 residues. The germline V and J ends were trimmed by 3 bases and 5 bases, with 15 bases remaining between them. The CDR3 spells CSAREGGRLDTQYF. In nucleotides, the CDR3 is TGCAGTGCTAGGGAGGGGGGGCGTCTAGATACGCAGTATTTT.

This clonotype was seen only once. The chain carries TRBV7-6 and TRBJ2-1, with TRBD1 identical over 9 bases. The CDR3 runs 15 residues. CDR1 and CDR2 (germline): SGHVS, FNYEAQ. The V and J ends lost 3 bases and 0 bases, in that order; junction bases with no gene match: 0. Written as DNA, the CDR3 is TGTGCCAGCAGCTTGGGACAGGGCTCCTACAATGAGCAGTTCTTC. Its translation: CASSLGQGSYNEQFF.

This clonotype was seen only a few times. Being one base from a much bigger clone, this may be a read error. This chain joins TRBV5-1 and TRBJ2-1; no reliable D call. The CDR3 is made up of 13 amino acids. Germline V CDR1 and CDR2: SGHRS, YFSETQ. V gave up 3 bases and J gave up 13 bases, with 17 bases separating them. Here the CDR3 reads CASSSPPGVDQFF. CDR3 DNA sequence: TGCGCCAGCAGCTCGCCTCCAGGAGTTGACCAGTTCTTC.

This clonotype was found a few times. One end of the junction does not line up with germline, which may come from a read error. This chain joins TRBV6-2 or TRBV6-3 and TRBJ2-7; no firm D call. Germline CDR1 is MNHEY and CDR2 is SVGEGT. This CDR3 spans 15 amino acids. CDR3 sequence (DNA): TGTGCCAGCAGTCACTCGATAGGAGCCTCCTACGAGCAGTACTTC. Its translation is CASSHSIGASYEQYF.

This rearrangement joins TRBV20-1 to TRBJ1-2; a possible D gene is TRBD1 (6 bases). The CDR3 contains 13 residues. Per the germline V gene, CDR1 is DFQATT and CDR2 is SNEGSKA (reference sequence). The germline V and J ends were trimmed by 4 bases and 7 bases, with 16 bases remaining between them. CDR3 amino acids: CSATPRLGGGYTF. CDR3 DNA: TGCAGTGCTACCCCCCGACTAGGGGGTGGCTACACCTTC.

To note about this clonotype: One junction end disagrees with the germline gene, perhaps due to a read error. The CDR3 DNA follows: TGTGCCAATTCCGACCTTAGGGGGGGAGCGGGTTATGGCTACACCTTT. Protein sequence: CANSDLRGGAGYGYTF. The gene calls are TRBV19 and TRBJ1-2; D is perhaps TRBD1 (6 bases). CDR3 length equals 16 residues. Per the germline V gene, CDR1 is LNHDA and CDR2 is SQIVND (reference sequence).

This clonotype showed up many times. The V gene is TRBV20-1, the J gene TRBJ2-1, with 8 bases lining up with TRBD2. The CDR3 is made up of 15 amino acids. CDR1 is DFQATT and CDR2 is SNEGSKA in the germline V gene (reference sequence). The J segment lost 9 bases and the V segment lost 8 bases, leaving 18 bases of the junction unmatched. The CDR3 DNA reads TGCAGTCTACAGGGCGCGGGAGGTACTGCAGGTGAGCAGTTCTTC. It is translated as CSLQGAGGTAGEQFF.

This chain connects TRBV6-2 or TRBV6-3 to TRBJ1-2; 8 bases match TRBD1. The germline CDR1 and CDR2 sequences are MNHEY and SVGEGT. J lost 7 bases, V lost 7 bases, and 11 bases had no gene match. CDR3 length: 14 amino acids. CDR3 coding DNA: TGTGCCAGCATATCGGACAGGGTGTCGAGTGGCTACACCTTC. The encoded protein is CASISDRVSSGYTF.

About this clonotype itself: A much larger clonotype is one base distant, so this may be a read error. This chain joins TRBV4-3 and TRBJ1-3; D is unclear. The germline CDR1 and CDR2 sequences are LGHNA and YSLEER. CDR3 length: 17 amino acids. V lost 8 bases, J lost 0 bases, and 20 bases lay in between. CDR3 sequence (DNA): TGCGCCAGCGGCGAGGATGGCAGGCTGCTCTCTGGAAACACCATATATTTT. The encoded protein is CASGEDGRLLSGNTIYF.

Notes on this clonotype: A much larger clone lies one base from this, so it may be a read error. The rearrangement joins TRBV19 to TRBJ2-1; the D gene is possibly TRBD2 (5 bases). Trimming took off 3 bases at V and 3 bases at J, with 9 bases between the two ends. Per germline, CDR1 LNHDA and CDR2 SQIVND (reference sequence). The CDR3 length is 14 residues. CDR3 nucleotide sequence: TGTGCCAGTAGTATTAGAGGACTCTACAATGAGCAGTTCTTC. This encodes CASSIRGLYNEQFF.

V and J are TRBV2 and TRBJ1-1, with D perhaps TRBD1 (5 bases). V was cut by 7 bases and J by 2 bases, with 11 bases left in between. Germline V CDR1 and CDR2: SNHLY, FYNNEI. The CDR3 is 13 amino acids. CDR3 in amino acids: CASNRGANTEAFF. The CDR3 DNA reads TGTGCCAGCAACCGCGGGGCAAACACTGAAGCTTTCTTT. Together with reference TRBV2 and TRBJ1-1, the CDR3 gives the full variable domain: EPEVTQTPSHQVTQMGQEVILRCVPISNHLYFYWYRQILGQKVEFLVSFYNNEISEKSEIFDDQFSVERPDGSNFTLKIRSTKLEDSAMYFCASNRGANTEAFFGQGTRLTVV.

V usage is TRBV20-1 and J usage is TRBJ1-4, with TRBD1 identical over 7 bases. The CDR3 length is 16 residues. Losses at the gene ends were 0 bases for V and 2 bases for J; bases not matched to a gene: 6. CDR1 DFQATT and CDR2 SNEGSKA come from the germline V gene (reference sequence). Written as DNA, the CDR3 is TGCAGTGCTAGAGATCCCTCAGGGGGTACTAATGAAAAACTGTTTTTT. Translation: CSARDPSGGTNEKLFF.

The table lists this clonotype with many counts. This sequence joins TRBV4-1 and TRBJ2-7; 12 bases align to TRBD2. CDR1 and CDR2 from the germline V gene are MGHRA and YSYEKL. The CDR3 consists of 15 residues. Trimming at V came to 3 bases and at J to 0 bases, leaving 0 bases not matched to a gene. The CDR3: CASSQTSGSSYEQYF. CDR3 DNA: TGCGCCAGCAGCCAGACTAGCGGGAGCTCCTACGAGCAGTACTTC.